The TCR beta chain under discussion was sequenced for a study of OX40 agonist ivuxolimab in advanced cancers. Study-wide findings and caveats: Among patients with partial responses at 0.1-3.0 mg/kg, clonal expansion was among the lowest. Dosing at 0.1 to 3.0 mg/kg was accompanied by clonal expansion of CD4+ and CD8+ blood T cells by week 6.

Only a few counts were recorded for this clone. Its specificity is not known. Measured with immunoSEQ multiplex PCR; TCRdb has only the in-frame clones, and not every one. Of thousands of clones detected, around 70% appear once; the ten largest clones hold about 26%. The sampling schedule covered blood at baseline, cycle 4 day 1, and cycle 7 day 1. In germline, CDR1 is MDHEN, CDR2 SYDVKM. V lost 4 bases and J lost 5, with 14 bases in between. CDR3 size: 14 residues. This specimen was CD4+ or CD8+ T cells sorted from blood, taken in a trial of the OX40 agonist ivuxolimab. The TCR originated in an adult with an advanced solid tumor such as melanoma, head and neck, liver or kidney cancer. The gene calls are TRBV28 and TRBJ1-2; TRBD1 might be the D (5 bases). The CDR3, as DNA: TGTGCCAGCAGTTCCGGGGCGGGGATTTATGGCTACACCTTC. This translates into CASSSGAGIYGYTF.